Presented here are 26 T cell receptor beta chains from one specimen sequenced in a study of technical replicates of blood from a few donors. Method: immunoSEQ multiplex PCR; TCRdb's copy keeps in-frame clones and lacks some. In the table there are 45,000 to 60,000 clones, around 92% of which are singletons. The source material was PBMCs. The receptors shown here come from a human donor in good health. Some clones in this sample may be carry-over from other donors' samples.

This CDR3 reads CASSPTGVVEKLFF. In nucleotides, the CDR3 is TGTGCCAGCAGCCCAACAGGGGTCGTCGAAAAACTGTTTTTT. The J gene is TRBJ1-4, the V gene TRBV7-9, with 7 bases lining up with TRBD1. Trimming at V came to 5 bases and at J to 8 bases, leaving 8 bases not matched to a gene. The germline gives CDR1 SEHNR, CDR2 FQNEAQ (reference sequence). CDR3 size: 14 residues.

DNA of the CDR3: TGTGCCAGCAGCTCCCGGGACAGGGGGCATGTCGGCACTGAAGCTTTCTTT. Encoded protein: CASSSRDRGHVGTEAFF. The chain uses TRBV7-9 and TRBJ1-1; TRBD1 agrees at 12 bases. Germline V lookup: CDR1 SEHNR, CDR2 FQNEAQ (reference sequence). This CDR3 contains 17 residues. The trim removed 4 bases at V and 4 bases at J, leaving 10 bases unmatched.

V usage is TRBV10-3 and J usage is TRBJ2-1, with 10 bases lining up with TRBD1. The V gene's germline CDR1 is ENHRY and CDR2 SYGVKD. The trim removed 6 bases at V and 7 bases at J, leaving 9 bases unmatched. CDR3 length: 15 amino acids. The CDR3 coding sequence is TGTGCCATCAGCCCGGGACAGGGGTCGAGGAATGAGCAGTTCTTC. This codes for CAISPGQGSRNEQFF.

The chain has TRBV10-3 and TRBJ2-2, with TRBD1 matching 7 bases. The trim removed 0 bases at V and 1 base at J, leaving 2 bases unmatched. The CDR3 length is 16 residues. Per the germline V gene, CDR1 is ENHRY and CDR2 is SYGVKD. Here the CDR3 reads CAISESTGMNTGELFF. The CDR3 coding sequence is TGTGCCATCAGTGAGTCGACAGGGATGAACACCGGGGAGCTGTTTTTT.

This rearrangement joins TRBV7-9 to TRBJ2-1; the D is unclear. The CDR3 is made up of 14 amino acids. The V end was cut by 6 bases, the J end by 0 bases, with 9 bases between. Per the germline V gene, CDR1 is SEHNR and CDR2 is FQNEAQ (reference sequence). CDR3 sequence reads: CASRTSSSYNEQFF. DNA for the CDR3: TGTGCCAGCAGGACTTCGAGCTCCTACAATGAGCAGTTCTTC.

V is TRBV7-8 and J is TRBJ1-5, with no clear D. The CDR3 is 16 amino acids. Between the trimmed V and J ends, which lost 5 bases and 5 bases, there was a span of 19 bases. Per germline, CDR1 SGHVS and CDR2 FQNEAQ. CDR3 in amino acids: CASSRRSTGYDQPQHF. CDR3 sequence (DNA): TGTGCCAGCAGCCGAAGGTCTACGGGGTACGATCAGCCCCAGCATTTT.

V gene TRBV14 combines with J gene TRBJ2-1; 7 bases agree with TRBD2. Germline V gives CDR1 SGHDN, CDR2 FVKESK. The CDR3 runs 15 residues. After removal of 0 bases from V and 9 bases from J, the junction contained 8 bases not matched to a gene. CDR3 sequence (DNA): TGTGCCAGCAGCCAAGATCTCCCCAGGGAGGGTGAGCAGTTCTTC. This sequence encodes CASSQDLPREGEQFF.

The chain combines TRBV7-2 with TRBJ1-2, with 9 bases aligning to TRBD1. CDR1 SGHTA and CDR2 FQGNSA come from the germline V gene. V gave up 5 bases and J gave up 5 bases; unmatched junction bases: 3. The CDR3 contains 13 residues. The CDR3 spells CASSIQGAYGYTF. The CDR3 DNA reads as TGTGCCAGCAGCATACAGGGGGCGTATGGCTACACCTTC.

CDR3 in amino acids: CASKTGSGANVLTF. The CDR3, as DNA: TGTGCCAGCAAGACAGGGTCCGGGGCCAACGTCCTGACTTTC. The V and J genes are TRBV21-1 and TRBJ2-6; TRBD1 is the table's D call and was not checked against the DNA. TRBV21-1 is annotated as a pseudogene. The CDR3 loop spans 14 amino acids.

The rearrangement uses TRBV7-9 and TRBJ2-7, with 8 bases matching TRBD1. Trimming cost V 3 bases and J 2 bases; bases outside gene matches: 3. Germline CDR1 is SEHNR and CDR2 is FQNEAQ (reference sequence). The CDR3 has 14 amino acids. CDR3 DNA sequence: TGTGCCAGCAGCTTCGGGACAGGTCCCTACGAGCAGTACTTC. Translating it yields CASSFGTGPYEQYF.

This sequence joins TRBV4-3 and TRBJ2-7; TRBD1 is a possible D gene (5 bases). CDR1 LGHNA and CDR2 YSLEER come from the germline V gene. This CDR3 spans 15 amino acids. The V end was cut by 3 bases, the J end by 7 bases, with 19 bases between. CDR3 in amino acids: CASSQDPQGVREQYF. CDR3 coding DNA: TGCGCCAGCAGCCAGGATCCTCAGGGCGTGAGGGAGCAGTACTTC.

The chain recombines TRBV11-2 with TRBJ1-1; no clear D gene. Germline V gene sequence: CDR1 SGHAT, CDR2 FQNNGV. This CDR3 has 17 amino acids. Trimming took 1 base from V and 3 from J, leaving 18 bases between them. Here the CDR3 DNA reads TGTGCCAGCAGCTTAGGGTTGAACAGAGGGCTACACACTGAAGCTTTCTTT. This codes for CASSLGLNRGLHTEAFF.

This clone was detected only once. This rearrangement joins TRBV19 to TRBJ1-1, with D possibly matching TRBD1 (6 bases). This CDR3 spans 16 amino acids. Germline V gene data show CDR1 as LNHDA and CDR2 as SQIVND (reference sequence). The V and J ends lost 1 base and 0 bases respectively, with 12 bases between them. The CDR3 spells CASSIGLGGLNTEAFF. In DNA, the CDR3 is TGTGCCAGTAGTATAGGTCTTGGGGGCTTGAACACTGAAGCTTTCTTT.

This clone occurred once. The chain has TRBV7-9 and TRBJ1-1; TRBD1 aligns across 9 bases. The CDR3 spans 18 residues. With 5 bases clipped from V and 5 bases from J, the junction kept 18 bases outside the gene matches. Germline assignment: CDR1 SEHNR and CDR2 FQNEAQ (reference sequence). This chain's CDR3 is CASSPLVGTGQGQTEAFF. DNA for the CDR3: TGTGCCAGCAGCCCCCTGGTTGGGACAGGGCAAGGTCAGACTGAAGCTTTCTTT. The complete variable domain, with remaining parts taken from reference TRBV7-9 and TRBJ1-1, reads DTGVSQNPRHKITKRGQNVTFRCDPISEHNRLYWYRQTLGQGPEFLTYFQNEAQLEKSRLLSDRFSAERPKGSFSTLEIQRTEQGDSAMYLCASSPLVGTGQGQTEAFFGQGTRLTVV.

The chain joins TRBV21-1 to TRBJ2-1; TRBD1, the table's D call, was not compared with the DNA. TRBV21-1 is classified as a pseudogene. The length of the CDR3 is 21 residues. CDR3 DNA: TGTGCCAGCAGCAAAGATCTACAGGGAATCAGGTATCGGAATAACTACAATGAGCAGTTCTTC. Its protein is CASSKDLQGIRYRNNYNEQFF.

The chain carries TRBV4-1 and TRBJ2-2; possible D gene TRBD2, 5 bases. The length of the CDR3 is 13 residues. The germline gives CDR1 MGHRA, CDR2 YSYEKL. V lost 3 bases and J lost 7, with 9 bases in between. CDR3 coding DNA: TGCGCCAGCAGCCATGCCGACTACGGGGAGCTGTTTTTT. This codes for CASSHADYGELFF.

The J gene is TRBJ1-4, the V gene TRBV30; TRBD1 is a possible D gene (5 bases). The V gene's germline CDR1 is GTSNPN and CDR2 SVGIG (reference sequence). Trimming removed 0 bases from V and 7 bases from J, with 12 bases in between. CDR3 length equals 14 residues. For the CDR3, the DNA is TGTGCCTGGAGTGTACTCACTACAGGTGAAAAACTGTTTTTT. Translating gives CAWSVLTTGEKLFF.

The chain recombines TRBV6-1 with TRBJ2-1, with 14 bases that match TRBD2. Germline V gene sequence: CDR1 MNHNS, CDR2 SASEGT. The ends lost 4 bases at V and 7 bases at J; junction bases unmatched: 6. The CDR3 sequence is 16 residues long. The CDR3 bases are TGTGCCAGCAGTGCCATTGGGACTAGCGGGAGTAATGAGCAGTTCTTC. Translated, it gives CASSAIGTSGSNEQFF.

The gene calls are TRBV7-2 and TRBJ1-2, with D perhaps matching TRBD1 (6 bases). Germline V gene data show CDR1 as SGHTA and CDR2 as FQGNSA. The CDR3 runs 15 residues. Trimming took 4 bases from V and 1 from J, leaving 13 bases between them. The CDR3 reads CASSSRQVYNYGYTF. CDR3 bases: TGTGCCAGCAGCTCTAGACAGGTTTATAACTATGGCTACACCTTC.

This clone showed up just once. The J gene is TRBJ2-7, the V gene TRBV29-1; D unclear. Germline V gene sequence: CDR1 SQVTM, CDR2 ANQGSEA. There are 13 residues in the CDR3. V shed 4 bases and J shed 4 bases, with 14 bases lying between them. The CDR3: CSVVERSDYEQYF. Here the CDR3 DNA reads TGCAGCGTTGTGGAGCGATCAGATTACGAGCAGTACTTC.

V usage is TRBV5-1 and J usage is TRBJ2-7, with a weak D call TRBD1 (6 bases). V was pared by 2 bases and J by 3 bases, with 15 bases between. The CDR3 loop spans 15 amino acids. Germline V gene lookup returns CDR1 SGHRS and CDR2 YFSETQ. The CDR3 DNA is TGCGCCAGCAGCTTTGGACAGCCAACACTCTACGAGCAGTACTTC. Its protein product is CASSFGQPTLYEQYF.

J is TRBJ2-1 and V is TRBV9; 7 bases align to TRBD2. J was trimmed by 1 base and V by 3 bases; bases with no gene match: 4. Per germline, CDR1 SGDLS and CDR2 YYNGEE. The CDR3 runs to 15 residues. The DNA for the CDR3 is TGTGCCAGCAGCGCTACGGGGGGTTCCTACAATGAGCAGTTCTTC. This encodes CASSATGGSYNEQFF. The full variable domain, its missing parts supplied by reference TRBV9 and TRBJ2-1, is DSGVTQTPKHLITATGQRVTLRCSPRSGDLSVYWYQQSLDQGLQFLIQYYNGEERAKGNILERFSAQQFPDLHSELNLSSLELGDSALYFCASSATGGSYNEQFFGPGTRLTVL.

The chain couples TRBV5-6 to TRBJ2-3, with 11 bases fitting TRBD2. From germline, CDR1 is SGHDT and CDR2 YYEEEE. This CDR3 comprises 15 residues. Germline trimming cut 5 bases from V and 4 bases from J; bases unmatched to any gene: 6. The CDR3 DNA is TGTGCCAGCAGTGCGGGACTAGCGGTGGCAGATACGCAGTATTTT. Its protein product is CASSAGLAVADTQYF.

The chain employs TRBV4-1 and TRBJ1-2, with 8 bases lining up with TRBD1. CDR1 and CDR2 (germline): MGHRA, YSYEKL. The CDR3 has 15 amino acids. Germline trimming cut 1 base from V and 1 base from J; bases unmatched to any gene: 2. CDR3 loop: CASSQGTGRNYGYTF. CDR3 sequence (DNA): TGCGCCAGCAGCCAAGGGACAGGGCGTAACTATGGCTACACCTTC.

CDR3 protein: CASSESTGGGTQYF. CDR3 nucleotides: TGTGCCAGCAGTGAATCTACAGGCGGGGGGACCCAGTACTTC. The rearrangement uses TRBV2 and TRBJ2-5, with 7 bases aligning to TRBD2. There are 14 residues in the CDR3. Per the germline V gene, CDR1 is SNHLY and CDR2 is FYNNEI. Unmatched junction bases numbered 7, after V lost 2 bases and J lost 7 bases.

The rearrangement joins TRBV6-5 to TRBJ2-7, with 7 positions matching TRBD2. Trimming removed 0 bases from V and 0 bases from J; junction bases left unmatched: 5. This CDR3 has 16 residues. From germline, CDR1 is MNHEY and CDR2 SVGAGI. The CDR3 here is CASSYSNSGGSYEQYF. CDR3 coding DNA: TGTGCCAGCAGTTACTCGAATTCGGGGGGCTCCTACGAGCAGTACTTC.